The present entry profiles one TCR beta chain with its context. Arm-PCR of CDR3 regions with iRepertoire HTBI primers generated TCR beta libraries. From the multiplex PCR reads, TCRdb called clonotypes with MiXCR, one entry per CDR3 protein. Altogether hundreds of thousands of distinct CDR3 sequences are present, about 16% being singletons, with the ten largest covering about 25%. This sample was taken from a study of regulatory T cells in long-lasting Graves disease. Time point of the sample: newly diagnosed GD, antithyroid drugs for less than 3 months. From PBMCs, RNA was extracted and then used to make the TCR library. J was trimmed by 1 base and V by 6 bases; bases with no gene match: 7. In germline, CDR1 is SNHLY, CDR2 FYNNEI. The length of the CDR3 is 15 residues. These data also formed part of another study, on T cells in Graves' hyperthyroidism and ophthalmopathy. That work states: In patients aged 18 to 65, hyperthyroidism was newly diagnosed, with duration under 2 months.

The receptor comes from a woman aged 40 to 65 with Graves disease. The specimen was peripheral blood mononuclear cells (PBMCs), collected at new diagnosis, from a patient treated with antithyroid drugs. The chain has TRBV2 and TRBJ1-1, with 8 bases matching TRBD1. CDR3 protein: CASRLEGQANTEAFF. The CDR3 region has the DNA TGTGCCAGCAGGCTCGAGGGACAGGCGAACACTGAAGCTTTCTTT.